The present entry profiles one T cell receptor (beta chain) with its context. What this receptor recognizes is not known. No clone much larger than this one lies a single base away; base qualities are absent. The CDR3 contains 15 residues, cysteine and phenylalanine counted. This entry keeps only the CDR3 DNA: 45 bases, framed from base 1. Trimming at the junction amounts to 0 bases on V and 7 bases on J, and the germline ends lie 16 bases apart. CDR1 and CDR2 are drawn from the germline V gene: SGHRS, YFSETQ. This record comes from a study of blood T cell repertoires in COVID-19 (TCRdb year 2020). Regarding the research as a whole: Samples covering the acute and convalescent phases of COVID-19 were provided by collaborators in the United States, Italy and Spain. Subjects who had been exposed to COVID-19, were actively infected with it, or had recovered from it provided the deeply sampled blood TCRbeta repertoires that made up the dataset. The prospective study material was composed of cDNA or gDNA derived from T cells, B-cell-depleted T cells, or PBMCs. The samples were drawn from two sources: the first 160 participants of the ongoing ImmuneRACE study, and 950 to 1,500 subjects contributed by 6 global collaborators. A freely available public database, intended as a resource for researchers studying the immune response to SARS-CoV-2, is where the repertoires were released. Where available, HLA class I and class II types were taken from metadata supplied by the sample provider and were not determined by assay-based typing. Sample metadata almost always included a de-identified subject ID, COVID-19 status, age in years and sex.

Whole blood was collected in K2EDTA tubes by collaborating institutions according to the institutions' own protocols. For TCRbeta analysis, collaborator samples were shipped as frozen whole blood, as isolated PBMCs, or as DNA extracted from either sample type. TCRbeta CDR3 regions were amplified from genomic DNA by means of the immunoSEQ Assay, a bias-controlled multiplex PCR. The study's processing was this. The number of nucleated cells in each sample was estimated from the amplification of reference gene primers within the assay. To quantify the absolute abundance of each unique TCRbeta CDR3 rearrangement, sequence reads were collapsed and filtered. For each sample, productive Simpson clonality was calculated as the square root of Simpson's diversity index across productive rearrangements. TCRdb provides this immuneACCESS table in a form limited to in-frame rearrangements. Some clones are lacking; in checked studies, under half of them reflect an unresolved V gene, and why the rest are absent is not known. That table furnishes V, J and clone size, whereas the DNA furnished D and trimming. Recorded for this sample are around 150,000 clones; almost 85% of them occurred a single time. Of the sample, about 20% falls within the top ten clones.

On the study overall, not on this receptor specifically: The amount of clinical and demographic metadata varied by source and participant and was provided uncurated.

The sequenced sample consisted of peripheral blood. In this chain, TRBV5-1 is recombined with TRBJ1-2, and perhaps TRBD1 as D gene, on 6 matching bases. The receptor comes from a woman aged 80 or older with acute or convalescent COVID-19. Read as DNA, the sequence is TGCGCCAGCAGCTTGGATTGGGGGCGTGATGGTGGCTACACCTTC. This is translated as CASSLDWGRDGGYTF.